The sample holds one count of the clone carrying this T cell receptor (beta chain). This table comes from immunoSEQ multiplex PCR, and its TCRdb copy is limited to in-frame clones, with some not included. The sample gives hundreds of thousands of clones, more than 75% of which show up once; approximately 2% is in the top ten. CDR1 is MNHEY and CDR2 is SMNVEV in the germline V gene (reference sequence). V lost 6 bases and J lost 2; bases outside the gene matches: 8. The CDR3 contains 15 residues. This specimen comes from a study of blood T cell repertoires in COVID-19. The chain employs TRBV27 and TRBJ2-3; the match to TRBD1 covers 7 bases. The sequence derives from a woman aged 55-69 years in a cohort exposed to, infected with or recovered from COVID-19 (not recorded which). The material sequenced was PBMCs or T cells enriched from blood (not recorded which). The CDR3 sequence: CASRARDRVTDTQYF. Written as DNA, the CDR3 is TGTGCCAGCAGGGCCCGGGACAGAGTCACAGATACGCAGTATTTT.